This section outlines one T cell receptor (beta chain) sequence together with its context. This record comes from a study of long-term antiretroviral therapy in people with HIV. The CDR3 loop spans 16 amino acids. Germline assignment: CDR1 MGHRA and CDR2 YSYEKL. V dropped 2 bases and J dropped 2; count of bases not matched to a gene: 7. Survey-level immunoSEQ v3.0 assays were run. Method: immunoSEQ multiplex PCR; TCRdb's copy keeps in-frame clones and lacks some. The sample records around 29,000 clones, 93% being singletons. The material was unsorted PBMCs, obtained about 6.7 years after starting antiretroviral therapy. This sequence was found in a woman in her 40s with HIV. The V and J genes are TRBV4-1 and TRBJ2-5, with 8 bases aligning to TRBD1. DNA of the CDR3: TGCGCCAGCAGCCAAACCGGACAGGGCGGGCAAGAGACCCAGTACTTC. This gives the protein CASSQTGQGGQETQYF.